Listed here are 23 T cell receptor beta chains from one sample, sequenced in a study of T cells in Graves' hyperthyroidism and ophthalmopathy. The CDR3 regions of TCR beta were amplified from RNA transcripts. The study used the HTBI primer set for a first-round RT-PCR of the TCR CDR3. TCRdb reprocessed the multiplex PCR reads with MiXCR, giving one entry per CDR3 protein. Altogether under 250,000 distinct CDR3 sequences are present, roughly 18% being singletons, with the ten largest covering roughly 53%. The sample taken for sequencing was blood. These receptors all come from a man between 45 and 60 years old with Graves' hyperthyroidism.

The sample holds a few counts of this clonotype. The genes are TRBV11-3 and TRBJ2-3, with TRBD2 matching 11 bases. CDR1 is SGHNT, CDR2 YENEEA, per germline. This CDR3 is built from 17 residues. V lost 1 base and J lost 5; bases outside the gene matches: 8. CDR3 region: CASSLGVLAGAIDTQYF. CDR3 nucleotides: TGTGCCAGCAGCTTAGGTGTACTAGCGGGAGCCATAGATACGCAGTATTTT. Full variable domain (remainder filled in from reference TRBV11-3 and TRBJ2-3): EAGVVQSPRYKIIEKKQPVAFWCNPISGHNTLYWYLQNLGQGPELLIRYENEEAVDDSQLPKDRFSAERLKGVDSTLKIQPAELGDSAVYLCASSLGVLAGAIDTQYFGPGTRLTVL.

V usage is TRBV9 and J usage is TRBJ2-1; 10 nucleotides align to TRBD2. With V trimmed by 4 bases and J by 4 bases, 17 bases remained unmatched. This CDR3 spans 19 amino acids. The germline CDR1 and CDR2 sequences are SGDLS and YYNGEE. The CDR3 loop is CASSPQGGSLAGVYNEQFF. CDR3 bases: TGTGCCAGCAGCCCTCAGGGCGGGTCCCTAGCGGGGGTATACAATGAGCAGTTCTTC.

The chain has TRBV7-8 and TRBJ2-7; D possibly uses TRBD1 or TRBD2 (6 bases each). Between the trimmed V and J ends, which lost 3 bases and 0 bases, there was a span of 12 bases. The CDR3 is 15 residues long. From germline, CDR1 is SGHVS and CDR2 FQNEAQ. The CDR3 coding sequence is TGTGCCAGCAGCTTTAGGGGGGAATACTCCTACGAGCAGTACTTC. Amino acids: CASSFRGEYSYEQYF.

This clonotype was recorded at least ten times. V usage is TRBV12-3 or TRBV12-4 and J usage is TRBJ2-7; 14 nucleotides line up with TRBD2. The CDR3 consists of 18 residues. Losses at the gene ends were 7 bases for V and 5 bases for J; bases not matched to a gene: 16. The CDR3 sequence is CASTFRGWTSGRLNEQYF. Written as DNA, the CDR3 is TGTGCCAGCACCTTCAGGGGTTGGACTAGCGGGAGGTTAAACGAGCAGTACTTC.

This chain uses TRBV12-3 or TRBV12-4 with TRBJ1-1; D unresolved. The CDR3 covers 14 residues. Trimming took off 3 bases at V and 7 bases at J, with 15 bases between the two ends. The CDR3: CASSFSSAGSEAFF. The DNA for the CDR3 is TGTGCCAGCAGTTTCTCGAGCGCGGGCAGTGAAGCTTTCTTT.

This clonotype has a count of ten or more. This sequence joins TRBV5-1 and TRBJ1-1; D unresolved. This CDR3 is 14 amino acids long. Germline CDR1 reads SGHRS; CDR2 reads YFSETQ. V was shortened by 2 bases and J by 0 bases, with 8 bases between the two germline ends. This CDR3 reads CASSFADMNTEAFF. CDR3 sequence (DNA): TGCGCCAGCAGCTTTGCAGACATGAACACTGAAGCTTTCTTT.

Concerning this clonotype: This sequence may be a read error, since a much larger clone differs from it by one base. The chain has TRBV7-2 and TRBJ2-1, with D perhaps TRBD2 (5 bases). The germline CDR1 and CDR2 sequences are SGHTA and FQGNSA. The ends were cut back, 5 bases at V and 9 bases at J, with 20 bases in the middle. The CDR3 is 15 residues long. The CDR3 reads CASSTREGPISEQFF. In DNA form, the CDR3 reads TGTGCCAGCAGCACCCGAGAGGGCCCCATCAGTGAGCAGTTCTTC.

There are many counts of this clonotype. The chain has TRBV28 and TRBJ2-2; no reliable D call. The CDR3 is 12 amino acids. The V end lost 10 bases, the J end lost 3 bases, and 9 bases lay between the germline ends. The germline CDR1 and CDR2 sequences are MDHEN and SYDVKM. CDR3 region: CATGSDTGELFF. The CDR3 DNA reads TGTGCCACGGGTAGTGACACCGGGGAGCTGTTTTTT.

This clonotype was observed many times. V is TRBV18 and J is TRBJ2-1, with 7 bases identical to TRBD2. The V and J ends lost 6 bases and 5 bases, in that order; junction bases with no gene match: 4. Germline V lookup: CDR1 KGHSH, CDR2 LQKENI. This CDR3 spans 13 amino acids. The CDR3 nucleotides are TGTGCCAGCTCTGGGAGGGGCAACAATGAGCAGTTCTTC. Translation: CASSGRGNNEQFF.

This clonotype was seen at least ten times. The V and J genes are TRBV12-3 or TRBV12-4 and TRBJ1-1, with D unclear. V was shortened by 3 bases and J by 0 bases, with 8 bases between the two germline ends. The CDR3 covers 14 residues. CDR3 DNA sequence: TGTGCCAGCAGTTTTGTTGGGATGAACACTGAAGCTTTCTTT. Its protein is CASSFVGMNTEAFF.

The V and J genes are TRBV18 and TRBJ2-1, with D unresolved. Between the trimmed V and J ends, which lost 1 base and 5 bases, there was a span of 12 bases. CDR1 is KGHSH, CDR2 LQKENI, per germline. CDR3 size: 15 residues. The CDR3 region is CASSPLATLDNEQFF. The CDR3 region has the DNA TGTGCCAGCTCACCACTTGCTACGCTAGACAATGAGCAGTTCTTC.

This clonotype has a count of ten or more. The chain joins TRBV12-5 to TRBJ1-1, with D possibly TRBD1 on 5 matching bases. Germline lookup yields CDR1 LGHNT and CDR2 FRNRAP. Trimming pared 6 bases from V and 1 base from J, leaving 9 bases between. The CDR3 covers 13 residues. The CDR3 loop reads CASGKDTNTEAFF. The CDR3 DNA follows: TGTGCTAGTGGCAAGGACACGAACACTGAAGCTTTCTTT.

At least ten counts were recorded for this clonotype. The J gene is TRBJ2-7, the V gene TRBV28; possible D gene TRBD1, 5 bases. The ends were cut back, 2 bases at V and 5 bases at J, with 16 bases in the middle. The germline V gene encodes CDR1 MDHEN and CDR2 SYDVKM. The CDR3 consists of 15 residues. This CDR3 reads CASSLLSQGPNEQYF. The CDR3 DNA sequence: TGTGCCAGCAGTTTACTTTCGCAGGGTCCCAACGAGCAGTACTTC.

This clonotype was seen at least ten times. The rearrangement joins TRBV29-1 to TRBJ1-1; D unclear. The CDR3 has 13 amino acids. V was pared by 7 bases and J by 2 bases, with 14 bases between. Looked up from germline, CDR1 is SQVTM and CDR2 is ANQGSEA. The CDR3 coding sequence is TGCAGCGGCCTCCGGGAGACAAACACTGAAGCTTTCTTT. Its translation: CSGLRETNTEAFF.

The sample holds a few counts of this clonotype. The chain's CDR3 is CASSSLAGRKYEQYF. The DNA of the CDR3 is TGTGCCAGCAGTTCCCTAGCGGGACGAAAATACGAGCAGTACTTC. The rearrangement links TRBV27 to TRBJ2-7; TRBD2 aligns across 9 bases. The CDR3 runs 15 residues. Germline assignment: CDR1 MNHEY and CDR2 SMNVEV (reference sequence). The ends lost 4 bases at V and 4 bases at J; junction bases unmatched: 8.

The chain recombines TRBV28 with TRBJ2-5; 7 positions agree with TRBD2. This CDR3 has 15 amino acids. Germline V CDR1 and CDR2: MDHEN, SYDVKM. V trimming: 2 bases; J trimming: 6 bases; junction bases outside the gene matches: 9. CDR3 coding DNA: TGTGCCAGCAGTTTAAGTCTTGCGGGAGCTAAGACCCAGTACTTC. Protein sequence: CASSLSLAGAKTQYF.

This clonotype has a count of ten or more. The chain recombines TRBV3-1 with TRBJ2-5, with unresolved D. CDR1 LGHDT and CDR2 YNNKEL come from the germline V gene (reference sequence). V shed 6 bases and J shed 6 bases, with 14 bases lying between them. This CDR3 comprises 13 residues. CDR3 bases: TGTGCCAGCAGTGATCCCCTTTTAAAGACCCAGTACTTC. It encodes CASSDPLLKTQYF.

The J gene is TRBJ2-4, the V gene TRBV7-8; TRBD1 agrees at 7 bases. The trim removed 4 bases at V and 9 bases at J, leaving 9 bases unmatched. The CDR3 extends over 14 amino acids. Germline loops: CDR1 SGHVS, CDR2 FQNEAQ. The CDR3 reads CASSSVRTGTIQYF. CDR3 DNA: TGTGCCAGCAGCTCCGTCCGGACAGGCACCATTCAGTACTTC.

This clonotype has ten or more counts. The rearrangement links TRBV5-5 to TRBJ1-1; the D gene is possibly TRBD1 (5 bases). The V end was cut by 4 bases, the J end by 0 bases, with 16 bases between. CDR3 length: 16 residues. Germline values: CDR1 SGHKS, CDR2 YYEKEE (reference sequence). CDR3 DNA sequence: TGTGCCAGCAGCGTGGGACGTCGGGTAGTGAACACTGAAGCTTTCTTT. Translated, it gives CASSVGRRVVNTEAFF.

This clonotype was found once. The CDR3: CASSIGAAWATETQYF. The CDR3 DNA reads as TGTGCCAGTAGTATAGGCGCGGCGTGGGCGACGGAGACCCAGTACTTC. The chain couples TRBV19 to TRBJ2-5; D is undetermined. The CDR3 loop spans 16 amino acids. V was cut by 1 base and J by 5 bases, with 17 bases left in between. CDR1 LNHDA and CDR2 SQIVND come from the germline V gene (reference sequence).

CDR3 nucleotide sequence: TGTGCCAGCTCAACTAGCGTCGTCAATGAGCAGTTCTTC. It encodes CASSTSVVNEQFF. This chain links TRBV18 with TRBJ2-1, with 7 positions matching TRBD2. Germline loops: CDR1 KGHSH, CDR2 LQKENI. The CDR3 consists of 13 residues. The V segment lost 5 bases and the J segment 6 bases; nucleotides outside the gene matches: 4.

Many counts were recorded for this clonotype. The chain employs TRBV7-3 and TRBJ1-1; D is uncertain. Trimming removed 2 bases from V and 4 bases from J, with 8 bases in between. CDR1 SGHTA and CDR2 FQGTGA come from the germline V gene. The CDR3 contains 13 residues. CDR3 sequence reads: CASSLSSSTEAFF. The CDR3 DNA is TGTGCCAGCAGCTTATCCTCAAGCACTGAAGCTTTCTTT.

This rearrangement joins TRBV7-2 to TRBJ1-3; tentative D call: TRBD1 (6 bases). CDR1 SGHTA and CDR2 FQGNSA come from the germline V gene. Trimming stripped 4 bases from V and 0 bases from J, with 10 bases between. The CDR3 contains 15 residues. CDR3 in DNA: TGTGCCAGCAGCTCCTGGGACATCTCTGGAAACACCATATATTTT. It yields the protein CASSSWDISGNTIYF.